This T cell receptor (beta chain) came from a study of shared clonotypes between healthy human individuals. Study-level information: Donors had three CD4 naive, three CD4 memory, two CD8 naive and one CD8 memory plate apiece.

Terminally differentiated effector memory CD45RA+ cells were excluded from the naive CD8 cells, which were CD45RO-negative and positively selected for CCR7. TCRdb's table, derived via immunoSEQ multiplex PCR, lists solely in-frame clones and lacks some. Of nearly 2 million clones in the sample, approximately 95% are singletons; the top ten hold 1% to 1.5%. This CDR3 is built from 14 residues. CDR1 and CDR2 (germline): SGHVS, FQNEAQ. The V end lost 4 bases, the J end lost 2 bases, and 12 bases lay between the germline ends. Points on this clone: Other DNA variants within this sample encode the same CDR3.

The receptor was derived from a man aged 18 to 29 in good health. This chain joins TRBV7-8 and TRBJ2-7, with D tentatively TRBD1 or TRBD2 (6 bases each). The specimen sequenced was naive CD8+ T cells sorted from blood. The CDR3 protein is CASSSGGLTYEQYF. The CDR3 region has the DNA TGTGCCAGCAGCTCCGGGGGCCTTACCTACGAGCAGTACTTC. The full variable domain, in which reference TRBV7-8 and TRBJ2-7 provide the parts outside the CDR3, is GAGVSQSPRYKVAKRGQDVALRCDPISGHVSLFWYQQALGQGPEFLTYFQNEAQLDKSGLPSDRFFAERPEGSVSTLKIQRTQQEDSAVYLCASSSGGLTYEQYFGPGTRLTVT.